Each of the 25 T cell receptor beta chains below was sequenced from the same sample in a study of T-cell reconstitution after alpha-beta-depleted transplantation in children. TCRbeta library construction was performed incorporating unique molecular identifiers. Using its own MiXCR run on the PCR reads, TCRdb lists one record per CDR3 protein. The table includes over 200,000 distinct CDR3 sequences, about 8.2% detected once. The input for sequencing was PBMCs, mostly from graft donor cells, taken 360 days after TCRalphabeta/CD19-depleted stem cell transplant. Receptors originate from a male patient aged 2-10 years who had a stem cell transplant for acute myeloid leukemia, so the T cells may come from the graft donor.

The V call is TRBV20-1, the J call TRBJ1-2, with D possibly being TRBD1 (5 bases). Looked up from germline, CDR1 is DFQATT and CDR2 is SNEGSKA (reference sequence). V was clipped by 6 bases and J by 7 bases, with 12 bases between them. The CDR3 sequence is 11 residues long. CDR3 protein: CSALTRGGYTF. The CDR3 nucleotides are TGCAGTGCCCTCACGAGGGGTGGCTACACCTTC.

This clonotype was detected ten times or more. This chain's CDR3 is CATSSTDTQYF. The DNA of the CDR3 is TGTGCCACCAGTTCTACAGATACGCAGTATTTT. The chain has TRBV24-1 and TRBJ2-3, with D hard to call. CDR3 length: 11 amino acids. CDR1 and CDR2 (germline): KGHDR, SFDVKD. Trimming took off 6 bases at V and 3 bases at J, with 3 bases between the two ends.

J is TRBJ1-1 and V is TRBV20-1, with D possibly being TRBD1 (5 bases). This CDR3 is 12 amino acids long. From germline, CDR1 is DFQATT and CDR2 SNEGSKA (reference sequence). V was clipped by 4 bases and J by 5 bases, with 11 bases between them. The CDR3 protein is CSAIRGGTEAFF. CDR3 bases: TGCAGTGCTATAAGGGGAGGAACTGAAGCTTTCTTT.

This clonotype was counted between two and nine times. The rearrangement links TRBV7-9 to TRBJ2-2, with D maybe TRBD1 (6 bases). V was clipped by 7 bases and J by 1 base, with 10 bases between them. Germline CDR1 reads SEHNR; CDR2 reads FQNEAQ (reference sequence). The CDR3 spans 14 residues. The CDR3: CASNEQGNTGELFF. CDR3 nucleotides: TGTGCCAGCAACGAACAGGGGAACACCGGGGAGCTGTTTTTT.

This clonotype was seen more than once but under ten times. V gene TRBV7-9 combines with J gene TRBJ1-2; 8 bases map to TRBD1. The CDR3 covers 18 residues. The V segment lost 5 bases and the J segment 1 base; nucleotides outside the gene matches: 15. Looked up from germline, CDR1 is SEHNR and CDR2 is FQNEAQ (reference sequence). CDR3 amino acids: CASSPLTGTGLHNYGYTF. In nucleotides, the CDR3 is TGTGCCAGCAGCCCCCTTACCGGGACAGGTCTTCATAACTATGGCTACACCTTC.

This clonotype was recorded many times. The chain couples TRBV20-1 to TRBJ2-3; D is possibly TRBD1 or TRBD2 (5 bases each). Looked up from germline, CDR1 is DFQATT and CDR2 is SNEGSKA (reference sequence). V was clipped by 3 bases and J by 2 bases, with 18 bases between them. CDR3 length: 16 residues. This CDR3 is CSARQGDLYSTDTQYF. Here the CDR3 DNA reads TGCAGTGCTAGGCAAGGGGACCTTTACTCCACAGATACGCAGTATTTT.

At least ten counts were recorded for this clonotype. The J gene is TRBJ2-4, the V gene TRBV5-1; 8 bases agree with TRBD1. Germline values: CDR1 SGHRS, CDR2 YFSETQ. The CDR3 length is 15 residues. With 4 bases clipped from V and 8 bases from J, the junction kept 11 bases outside the gene matches. CDR3 protein: CASSEGQGFIDIQYF. In DNA, the CDR3 is TGCGCCAGCAGCGAAGGACAGGGTTTCATCGACATTCAGTACTTC.

There are a few counts of this clonotype. The chain employs TRBV25-1 and TRBJ1-5; 12 bases map to TRBD1. Unmatched junction bases numbered 6, after V lost 10 bases and J lost 5 bases. Germline V gene data show CDR1 as MGHDK and CDR2 as SYGVNS. The CDR3 has 14 amino acids. The DNA for the CDR3 is TGTGCCACCGCCGGGACAGGGGGCCATCAGCCCCAGCATTTT. Amino acids: CATAGTGGHQPQHF.

The table lists this clonotype with many counts. One end of the junction varies from germline; a read error may be responsible. The J gene is TRBJ2-5, the V gene TRBV29-1; the D gene is possibly TRBD1 (6 bases). The CDR3 is 10 amino acids. The germline V gene encodes CDR1 SQVTM and CDR2 ANQGSEA. The chain's CDR3 is CSVGRDNPVF. The CDR3 coding sequence is TGCAGCGTGGGCCGGGACAACCCCGTGTTC.

The V gene is TRBV9, the J gene TRBJ2-1, with D perhaps matching TRBD1 (5 bases). V was clipped by 0 bases and J by 7 bases, with 8 bases between them. Germline loops: CDR1 SGDLS, CDR2 YYNGEE. The CDR3 extends over 13 amino acids. DNA of the CDR3: TGTGCCAGCAGCGTAGTCAGGGAAAATGAGCAGTTCTTC. The encoded protein is CASSVVRENEQFF. Full variable domain (outside the CDR3, taken from reference TRBV9 and TRBJ2-1): DSGVTQTPKHLITATGQRVTLRCSPRSGDLSVYWYQQSLDQGLQFLIQYYNGEERAKGNILERFSAQQFPDLHSELNLSSLELGDSALYFCASSVVRENEQFFGPGTRLTVL.

This clonotype was observed a few times. This sequence joins TRBV20-1 and TRBJ2-3; 9 nucleotides agree with TRBD1. From germline, CDR1 is DFQATT and CDR2 SNEGSKA (reference sequence). Trimming took 1 base from V and 5 from J; bases not matched to a gene: 7. The CDR3 is 15 amino acids. CDR3: CSARVPGQGGDTQYF. CDR3 sequence (DNA): TGCAGTGCTAGAGTCCCGGGACAGGGTGGAGATACGCAGTATTTT.

This clonotype was seen only a few times. This sequence joins TRBV10-3 and TRBJ2-7, with a weak D call TRBD2 (6 bases). Germline assignment: CDR1 ENHRY and CDR2 SYGVKD. The CDR3 is made up of 12 amino acids. V lost 6 bases and J lost 3, with 9 bases in between. In DNA form, the CDR3 reads TGTGCCATCAGGGGGCGGGGCTACGAGCAGTACTTC. Its translation: CAIRGRGYEQYF.

This chain uses TRBV5-1 with TRBJ2-6, with 7 bases that match TRBD1. CDR1 is SGHRS, CDR2 YFSETQ, per germline. The CDR3 is 15 residues long. The V segment lost 8 bases and the J segment 2 bases; nucleotides outside the gene matches: 7. This CDR3 is CASGNRGTGANVLTF. CDR3 nucleotide sequence: TGCGCCAGTGGAAACAGGGGAACTGGGGCCAACGTCCTGACTTTC.

In regard to this clonotype: Compared with germline, one end of the junction differs, possibly owing to a read error. The chain links TRBV4-1 to TRBJ2-3; 10 positions agree with TRBD2. From germline, CDR1 is MGHRA and CDR2 YSYEKL. CDR3 length equals 19 residues. The CDR3 DNA is TGCGCCAGCAGCAAAGAAGAAGCGGGGACTAGCGATTCCACAGATACGCAGTATTTT. Amino acid sequence: CASSKEEAGTSDSTDTQYF.

This clonotype occurred many times. The chain links TRBV29-1 to TRBJ2-7; D remains ambiguous. From germline, CDR1 is SQVTM and CDR2 ANQGSEA. The CDR3 is made up of 12 amino acids. V gave up 4 bases and J gave up 5 bases, with 12 bases separating them. CDR3 amino acids: CSVVPVAHEQYV. The CDR3 region has the DNA TGCAGCGTTGTTCCCGTCGCCCACGAGCAGTACGTC.

Ten or more counts support this clonotype. This chain uses TRBV20-1 with TRBJ2-2; 8 bases are shared with TRBD2. Germline loops: CDR1 DFQATT, CDR2 SNEGSKA (reference sequence). J lost 0 bases, V lost 3 bases, and 0 bases had no gene match. The CDR3 covers 14 residues. The CDR3 sequence: CSASGRANTGELFF. The CDR3 DNA reads TGCAGTGCTAGCGGGAGGGCGAACACCGGGGAGCTGTTTTTT.

This clonotype was counted at least ten times. The chain joins TRBV6-5 to TRBJ2-1; 7 nucleotides line up with TRBD2. This CDR3 has 16 amino acids. CDR1 is MNHEY and CDR2 is SVGAGI in the germline V gene. Trimming removed 6 bases from V and 0 bases from J; junction bases left unmatched: 8. The CDR3 reads CASSHGAGDSYNEQFF. The CDR3 nucleotides are TGTGCCAGCAGCCACGGGGCGGGAGACTCCTACAATGAGCAGTTCTTC.

This clonotype occurred a few times. The chain combines TRBV4-1 with TRBJ1-5; no reliable D call. The CDR3 extends over 15 amino acids. CDR1 and CDR2 (germline): MGHRA, YSYEKL. Trimming cost V 1 base and J 6 bases, with 13 bases left between them. Written as DNA, the CDR3 is TGCGCCAGCAGCCAAGGGGAGGGTTACGGTCAGCCCCAGCATTTT. Translating it yields CASSQGEGYGQPQHF.

V gene TRBV5-7 combines with J gene TRBJ2-7; 12 bases are a match to TRBD2. TRBV5-7 qualifies as an ORF whose function is uncertain. There are 18 residues in the CDR3. V lost 4 bases, J lost 0 bases, and 11 bases stayed unmatched. CDR3 DNA sequence: TGTGCCAGCAGCCTGCGGCTAGCGGGAGGGCCGGGCTCCTACGAGCAGTACTTC. It is translated as CASSLRLAGGPGSYEQYF.

J is TRBJ1-2 and V is TRBV18; TRBD1 matches at 7 bases. Per the germline V gene, CDR1 is KGHSH and CDR2 is LQKENI. V trimming: 2 bases; J trimming: 7 bases; junction bases outside the gene matches: 7. The CDR3 consists of 14 residues. CDR3 in DNA: TGTGCCAGCTCACCAGCGACAGGGATTCGTGGCTACACCTTC. This encodes CASSPATGIRGYTF.

There are a few counts of this clonotype. The chain combines TRBV7-9 with TRBJ1-5, with 7 bases matching TRBD1. Germline CDR1 SEHNR, CDR2 FQNEAQ (reference sequence). V dropped 5 bases and J dropped 7; count of bases not matched to a gene: 8. The CDR3 contains 14 residues. CDR3 region: CASSQQGSRQPQHF. CDR3 nucleotide sequence: TGTGCCAGCAGCCAACAGGGGTCGAGGCAGCCCCAGCATTTT. The full variable domain, completed using reference TRBV7-9 and TRBJ1-5, is DTGVSQNPRHKITKRGQNVTFRCDPISEHNRLYWYRQTLGQGPEFLTYFQNEAQLEKSRLLSDRFSAERPKGSFSTLEIQRTEQGDSAMYLCASSQQGSRQPQHFGDGTRLSIL.

Ten or more counts support this clonotype. The gene calls are TRBV5-1 and TRBJ2-7, with 7 positions matching TRBD2. Germline loops: CDR1 SGHRS, CDR2 YFSETQ. The CDR3 totals 17 residues. V dropped 0 bases and J dropped 3; count of bases not matched to a gene: 12. CDR3 sequence: CASSLVASGSTRYEQYF. As DNA, the CDR3 is TGCGCCAGCAGCTTGGTGGCTAGCGGATCGACACGCTACGAGCAGTACTTC.

This chain connects TRBV12-3 or TRBV12-4 to TRBJ1-1; no clear D gene. Trimming stripped 4 bases from V and 4 bases from J, with 16 bases between. The CDR3 covers 15 residues. CDR3 coding DNA: TGTGCCAGCAGTTCCCGGGAGAGGAGAGCCACTGAAGCTTTCTTT. It yields the protein CASSSRERRATEAFF.

Comments on this clonotype: At one end, the junction sequence differs from germline, possibly due to a read error. The J gene is TRBJ2-5, the V gene TRBV10-2; possibly TRBD2 for D (6 bases). This CDR3 region has 15 residues. Germline assignment: CDR1 WSHSY and CDR2 SAAADI. The CDR3 DNA reads TGCGCCAGCAGATTACCGGGACGGGAGCAAGGGACCCAGTACTTC. Residues: CASRLPGREQGTQYF.

The J gene is TRBJ2-3, the V gene TRBV19; the D is unclear. Looked up from germline, CDR1 is LNHDA and CDR2 is SQIVND (reference sequence). The V gene lost 4 bases and the J gene lost 2 bases, with 13 bases spanning the gap. The CDR3 contains 15 residues. CDR3 sequence (DNA): TGTGCCAGTAGTAGGGTCGAGGCCTCCACAGATACGCAGTATTTT. Translating it yields CASSRVEASTDTQYF.